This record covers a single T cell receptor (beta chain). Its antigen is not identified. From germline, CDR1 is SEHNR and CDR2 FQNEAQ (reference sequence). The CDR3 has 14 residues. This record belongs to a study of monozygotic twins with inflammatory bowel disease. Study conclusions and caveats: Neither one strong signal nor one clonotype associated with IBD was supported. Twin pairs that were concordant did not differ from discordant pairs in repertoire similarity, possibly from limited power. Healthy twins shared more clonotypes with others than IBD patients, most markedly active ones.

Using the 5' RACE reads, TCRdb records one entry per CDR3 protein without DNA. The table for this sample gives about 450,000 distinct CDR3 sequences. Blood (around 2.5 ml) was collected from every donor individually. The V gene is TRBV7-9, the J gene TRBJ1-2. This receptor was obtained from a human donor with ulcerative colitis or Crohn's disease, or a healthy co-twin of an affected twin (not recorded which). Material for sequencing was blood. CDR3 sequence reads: CASSLLGSNYGYTF.